The 21 T cell receptor beta chains reported below all come from one sample, sequenced in a study of CD8 T cells in Susac syndrome (dated by TCRdb to the late 2010s). The library was built by means of the immunoSEQ multiplex PCR assay. RNA was extracted using the RNeasy kit, and roughly 0.5 to 1 ug of the RNA was reverse transcribed with random hexamers. Using fastp trimming at Q25 and MiXCR clonotype assembly, TCRdb reanalyzed the public sequencing data and kept in-frame beta chains. Rows are combined by CDR3 protein, so each entry shows the most common genes and DNA. This sample has 150,000 to 200,000 distinct CDR3 sequences in its table, and more than 95% of those were observed once. The top ten clonotypes cover around 0.12% of the sample. The sequenced material came from CD4+ T cells from PBMCs. The receptors here all came from a human donor with Susac syndrome.

The V and J genes are TRBV28 and TRBJ2-7, with unresolved D. The germline V gene encodes CDR1 MDHEN and CDR2 SYDVKM. V lost 7 bases to trimming and J lost 6 bases, with 13 bases between them. CDR3 length: 12 residues. This chain's CDR3 is CASTRPPSEQYF. The CDR3 nucleotides read TGTGCCAGCACCCGACCCCCAAGCGAGCAGTACTTC.

The rearrangement joins TRBV6-2 or TRBV6-3 to TRBJ2-7; 10 positions agree with TRBD1. The CDR3 extends over 15 amino acids. After removal of 4 bases from V and 8 bases from J, the junction contained 11 bases not matched to a gene. CDR1 is MNHEY, CDR2 SVGEGT, per germline. The CDR3 region has the DNA TGTGCCAGCAGTTCCCCCGGGACAGGGGACCTCAAGCAGTACTTC. It encodes CASSSPGTGDLKQYF.

The chain employs TRBV29-1 and TRBJ2-2; 12 bases map to TRBD2. The CDR3 has 14 residues. The J segment lost 4 bases and the V segment lost 7 bases, leaving 4 bases of the junction unmatched. Germline assignment: CDR1 SQVTM and CDR2 ANQGSEA. CDR3 DNA sequence: TGCAGCGGCGGACTAGCGGGACCCACCGGGGAGCTGTTTTTT. Residues: CSGGLAGPTGELFF.

The chain couples TRBV9 to TRBJ2-2, with TRBD2 identical over 8 bases. J was trimmed by 4 bases and V by 6 bases; bases with no gene match: 8. CDR3 size: 15 residues. CDR1 is SGDLS, CDR2 YYNGEE, per germline. CDR3 DNA: TGTGCCAGCACATATAGCGGGGCGGTCACCGGGGAGCTGTTTTTT. It yields the protein CASTYSGAVTGELFF.

The CDR3 region has the DNA TGTGCCAGCAGTGACTCGATGGACATTTTCGAGCAGTACGTC. Encoded protein: CASSDSMDIFEQYV. J is TRBJ2-7 and V is TRBV6-6, with D maybe TRBD1 (5 bases). The CDR3 totals 14 residues. The germline gives CDR1 MNHNY, CDR2 SVGAGI (reference sequence).

The chain links TRBV30 to TRBJ1-5; D is unclear. In germline, CDR1 is GTSNPN, CDR2 SVGIG (reference sequence). Trimming pared 1 base from V and 3 bases from J, leaving 7 bases between. CDR3 length: 13 residues. The CDR3 DNA sequence: TGTGCCTGGAGTGATACAGCCAATCAGCCCCAGCATTTT. Translation: CAWSDTANQPQHF.

The V and J genes are TRBV5-4 and TRBJ2-7; 10 positions agree with TRBD1. The CDR3 sequence is 15 residues long. Germline V CDR1 and CDR2: SGHNT, YYREEE (reference sequence). Losses at the gene ends were 3 bases for V and 5 bases for J; bases not matched to a gene: 8. The CDR3 sequence: CASSSSGQGYHEQYF. For the CDR3, the DNA is TGTGCCAGCAGCTCCTCGGGACAGGGGTACCACGAGCAGTACTTC.

The V and J genes are TRBV24-1 and TRBJ2-1, with D uncertain. Germline CDR1 KGHDR, CDR2 SFDVKD. This CDR3 spans 13 amino acids. V was clipped by 3 bases and J by 14 bases, with 16 bases between them. CDR3 protein: CATSDLSSGGEFF. The CDR3 DNA follows: TGTGCCACCAGTGATCTGTCCTCGGGCGGTGAGTTCTTC.

The chain combines TRBV20-1 with TRBJ2-1; D not resolved. The CDR3 extends over 14 amino acids. V lost 3 bases and J 4 bases, leaving 13 bases between the germline ends. The germline V gene has CDR1 DFQATT and CDR2 SNEGSKA (reference sequence). The CDR3, as DNA: TGCAGTGCTAGTTGGCGGAGTATATACAATGAGCAGTTCTTC. It yields the protein CSASWRSIYNEQFF.

The chain joins TRBV15 to TRBJ2-7; D not resolved. The V and J ends lost 4 bases and 0 bases respectively, with 4 bases between them. The CDR3 has 12 residues. CDR1 and CDR2 from the germline V gene are LNHNV and YYDKDF (reference sequence). The CDR3 is CATSTGSYEQYF. CDR3 bases: TGTGCCACCAGCACGGGCTCCTACGAGCAGTACTTC.

This chain connects TRBV19 to TRBJ1-5; D uncertain. Germline assignment: CDR1 LNHDA and CDR2 SQIVND (reference sequence). V dropped 5 bases and J dropped 3 bases, with 8 bases sitting between them. The CDR3 runs 13 residues. The CDR3 loop reads CASSEGINQPQHF. The CDR3 nucleotides read TGTGCCAGTAGTGAGGGAATCAATCAGCCCCAGCATTTT.

The chain joins TRBV5-1 to TRBJ2-7, with 14 bases identical to TRBD2. The CDR3 runs to 14 residues. The germline gives CDR1 SGHRS, CDR2 YFSETQ. Trimming took 10 bases from V and 6 from J; bases not matched to a gene: 9. CDR3 sequence: CASRLAGGSSEQYV. The CDR3 bases are TGCGCCTCCCGACTAGCGGGGGGGAGTTCCGAGCAGTACGTC.

The V and J genes are TRBV29-1 and TRBJ2-1; 7 nucleotides line up with TRBD2. Unmatched junction bases numbered 7, after V lost 3 bases and J lost 5 bases. This CDR3 has 14 residues. CDR1 and CDR2 (germline): SQVTM, ANQGSEA. The DNA of the CDR3 is TGCAGCGTTGATGTAAGCGGGATAGACAATGAGCAGTTCTTC. This gives the protein CSVDVSGIDNEQFF.

This clonotype has just one count. The chain uses TRBV14 and TRBJ2-1, with 8 nucleotides matching TRBD2. The junction had 5 bases not matched to a gene; V was cut back by 0 bases and J by 1 base. Germline CDR1 is SGHDN and CDR2 is FVKESK. This CDR3 is built from 17 residues. The CDR3 reads CASSQDPGGLSYNEQFF. DNA for the CDR3: TGTGCCAGCAGCCAAGATCCGGGGGGGCTGTCCTACAATGAGCAGTTCTTC.

The chain carries TRBV9 and TRBJ1-1; D not resolved. The V gene's germline CDR1 is SGDLS and CDR2 YYNGEE. This CDR3 is built from 13 residues. The V end was cut by 1 base, the J end by 3 bases, with 7 bases between. The DNA for the CDR3 is TGTGCCAGCAGCGTACACGGGGACACTGAAGCTTTCTTT. This translates into CASSVHGDTEAFF.

V and J are TRBV20-1 and TRBJ2-4; 13 nucleotides agree with TRBD2. V dropped 1 base and J dropped 0; count of bases not matched to a gene: 9. Germline CDR1 DFQATT, CDR2 SNEGSKA (reference sequence). The CDR3 contains 19 residues. The CDR3 bases are TGCAGTGCTAGAGGACAAGGACTAGCGGGGGCTGTAGCCAAAAACATTCAGTACTTC. Translation gives CSARGQGLAGAVAKNIQYF.

V and J are TRBV4-3 and TRBJ2-1; 7 nucleotides align to TRBD2. J was trimmed by 7 bases and V by 5 bases; bases with no gene match: 8. The CDR3 totals 14 residues. Germline assignment: CDR1 LGHNA and CDR2 YSLEER. CDR3 protein: CASSSGRGGNEQFF. The CDR3 DNA sequence: TGCGCCAGCAGCTCGGGGAGGGGCGGAAATGAGCAGTTCTTC.

V and J are TRBV18 and TRBJ2-1, with D possibly matching TRBD1 (6 bases). This CDR3 is 15 amino acids long. Germline CDR1 KGHSH, CDR2 LQKENI. The ends were cut back, 3 bases at V and 0 bases at J, with 9 bases in the middle. CDR3 loop: CASSPDRLSYNEQFF. In DNA form, the CDR3 reads TGTGCCAGCTCACCCGACAGGCTCTCCTACAATGAGCAGTTCTTC.

The CDR3 DNA follows: TGTGCCACCAGCAGAAAAAGTGGGACTAGCGGTTACAATGAGCAGTTCTTC. Its translation: CATSRKSGTSGYNEQFF. J is TRBJ2-1 and V is TRBV15; 11 positions agree with TRBD2. In germline, CDR1 is LNHNV, CDR2 YYDKDF (reference sequence). With V trimmed by 2 bases and J by 4 bases, 7 bases remained unmatched. The CDR3 is 17 residues long.

The CDR3 loop is CASSLELGLDYDEQFF. The CDR3 region has the DNA TGTGCCAGCAGCTTGGAGTTAGGGTTAGATTACGATGAGCAGTTCTTC. The chain carries TRBV5-6 and TRBJ2-1; D ambiguous. V shed 0 bases and J shed 8 bases, with 18 bases lying between them. This CDR3 region has 16 residues. From germline, CDR1 is SGHDT and CDR2 YYEEEE.

V usage is TRBV29-1 and J usage is TRBJ2-3, with D perhaps TRBD2 (7 bases). V was clipped by 3 bases and J by 4 bases, with 20 bases between them. CDR1 and CDR2 (germline): SQVTM, ANQGSEA. The CDR3 length is 16 residues. DNA of the CDR3: TGCAGCGTTGACTATCGGAGGGAGGGGGGCCCAGATACGCAGTATTTT. It encodes CSVDYRREGGPDTQYF.